This T cell receptor beta chain appears in the sequencing data of a study of T cell responses to AZD1222 COVID-19 vaccine. Per germline, CDR1 MNHEY and CDR2 SVGAGI. The CDR3 consists of 13 residues. V was pared by 6 bases and J by 1 base, with 7 bases between. Only one count was recorded for this clone. The repertoire was sequenced with immunoSEQ multiplex PCR; TCRdb's copy has only in-frame clones and lacks some. This sample has roughly 110,000 clones, with roughly 88% found just once. This TCR was recovered from an adult who received the AZD1222 COVID-19 vaccine. This chain joins TRBV6-5 and TRBJ1-3; D gene unclear. The specimen comprised peripheral blood, sampled 28 days after the second AZD1222 dose. CDR3 DNA: TGTGCCAGCAGGAGAGGGTCTGGAAACACCATATATTTT. Translation: CASRRGSGNTIYF.